The 4 T cell receptor beta chains given below trace back to one sample, sequenced in a study of metastatic and nonmetastatic thyroid tumors. The entire patient cohort was treatment-naive prior to thyroid surgery. TCRdb re-called clones from the PCR reads using MiXCR. The sample has roughly 34,000 clones, roughly 20% seen once. The sample was tumor tissue. These receptor sequences come from a male donor with papillary thyroid cancer or a benign thyroid nodule (not recorded which). Some clones in this sample may be carry-over from other donors' samples.

The V call is TRBV20-1, the J call TRBJ2-7, with TRBD2 matching over 11 bases. The CDR3 consists of 15 residues. After removal of 6 bases from V and 2 bases from J, the junction contained 9 bases not matched to a gene. Germline-derived CDR1 and CDR2 are DFQATT and SNEGSKA (reference sequence). The CDR3 loop is CSAVAGGPMAYEQYF. Written as DNA, the CDR3 is TGCAGTGCGGTAGCGGGGGGGCCGATGGCCTACGAGCAGTACTTC.

This clone was detected many times. This sequence joins TRBV28 and TRBJ1-2, with unresolved D. The ends were cut back, 6 bases at V and 5 bases at J, with 4 bases in the middle. In germline, CDR1 is MDHEN, CDR2 SYDVKM. The CDR3 runs to 10 residues. CDR3 sequence: CASSRYGYTF. CDR3 sequence (DNA): TGTGCCAGCAGCAGATATGGCTACACCTTC.

The rearrangement links TRBV5-1 to TRBJ1-1; no clear D. The CDR3 runs 14 residues. Germline CDR1 SGHRS, CDR2 YFSETQ. V was shortened by 5 bases and J by 3 bases, with 14 bases between the two germline ends. The CDR3 DNA reads as TGCGCCAGCAGACGTGGTGGAGAGGACACTGAAGCTTTCTTT. It specifies CASRRGGEDTEAFF.

This chain links TRBV20-1 with TRBJ2-6, with D unclear. V shed 2 bases and J shed 0 bases, with 20 bases lying between them. The CDR3 has 19 residues. Germline V CDR1 and CDR2: DFQATT, SNEGSKA (reference sequence). DNA for the CDR3: TGCAGTGCTAGACCGCCCCCACCTAGGACCACCTCTGGGGCCAACGTCCTGACTTTC. It encodes CSARPPPPRTTSGANVLTF.